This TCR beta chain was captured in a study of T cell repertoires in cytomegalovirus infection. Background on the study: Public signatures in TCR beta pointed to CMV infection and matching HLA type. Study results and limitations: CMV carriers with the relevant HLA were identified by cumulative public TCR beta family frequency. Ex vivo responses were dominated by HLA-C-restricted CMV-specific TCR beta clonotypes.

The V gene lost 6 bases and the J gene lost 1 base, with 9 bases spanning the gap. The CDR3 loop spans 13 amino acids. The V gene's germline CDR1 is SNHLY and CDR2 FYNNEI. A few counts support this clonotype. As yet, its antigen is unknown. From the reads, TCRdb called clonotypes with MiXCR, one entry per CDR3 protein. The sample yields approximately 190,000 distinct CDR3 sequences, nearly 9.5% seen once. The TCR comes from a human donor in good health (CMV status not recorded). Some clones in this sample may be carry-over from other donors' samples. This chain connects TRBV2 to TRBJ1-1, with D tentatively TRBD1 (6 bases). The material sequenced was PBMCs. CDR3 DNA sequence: TGTGCCAGCAGGCGACAGGAGAACACTGAAGCTTTCTTT. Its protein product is CASRRQENTEAFF.